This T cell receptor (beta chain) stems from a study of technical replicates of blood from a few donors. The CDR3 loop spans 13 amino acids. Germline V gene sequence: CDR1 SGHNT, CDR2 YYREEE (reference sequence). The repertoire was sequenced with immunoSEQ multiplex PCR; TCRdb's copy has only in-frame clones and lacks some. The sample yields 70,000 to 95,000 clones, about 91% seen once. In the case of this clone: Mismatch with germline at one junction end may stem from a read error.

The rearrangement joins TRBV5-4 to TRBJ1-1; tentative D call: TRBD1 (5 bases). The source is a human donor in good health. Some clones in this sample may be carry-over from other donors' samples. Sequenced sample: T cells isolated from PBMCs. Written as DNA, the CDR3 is TGTGCCAGCAGTTTGGACACGAACACTGAAGCTTTCTTT. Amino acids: CASSLDTNTEAFF.